The rows below give T cell receptor beta chains drawn from one sample of a study of PD-L1 blockade in urothelial cancer. Assay used: immunoSEQ multiplex PCR; TCRdb lists only in-frame clones, some missing. The table lists tens of thousands of clones, about 81% of them singletons. Specimen: PBMCs, collected around atezolizumab (anti-PD-L1) treatment. The receptors shown here come from a man aged 65 to 85 with urothelial cancer. Both conserved end residues are trimmed from each CDR3.

TRBJ1-1 | TRBV28 | ASSSGTGNTEAF
TRBJ2-7 | TRBV19 | ASSIMTSGRAGYEQY
TRBJ2-7 | TRBV28 | ASSSNRPGQTLYEQY
TRBJ2-6 | TRBV28 | ASSPWTAASSGANVLT
TRBJ2-7 | TRBV29-1 | SVGFRDQQY
TRBJ1-2 | TRBV2 | ASSARQVPYGYT
TRBJ2-1 | TRBV7-9 | ASASLGLAGDNEQF
TRBJ2-1 | TRBV15 | ATSRDLSGTEQF
TRBJ1-1 | TRBV9 | ASSVEGENTEAF
TRBJ1-5 | TRBV29-1 | SVGQPDQPQH
TRBJ1-5 | TRBV28 | ASRPGDGNQPQH
TRBJ2-7 | TRBV2 | ASSPTGGSPEQY
TRBJ2-3 | TRBV5-1 | ASSGTRGPSDTQY
TRBJ2-7 | TRBV5-5 | ASSLAGNWLEQY
TRBJ1-2 | TRBV2 | ASSEGQGVSGYT
TRBJ2-4 | TRBV7-2 | ASSLYDIQY
TRBJ2-1 | TRBV28 | ASSLLNEQF
TRBJ1-3 | TRBV5-8 | ASSPQGYPSGNTIY
TRBJ1-2 | TRBV5-1 | ASSLTGTGLDGYT
TRBJ1-1 | TRBV5-1 | ASSIQGTNTEAF
TRBJ2-5 | TRBV21-1 | ASSIFGVRGKETQY
TRBJ2-7 | TRBV10-1 | ASSQYRGAGEQY
TRBJ2-1 | TRBV28 | ASSSPGQGRGEQF
TRBJ2-3 | TRBV7-2 | ASTGERGRDTQY
TRBJ2-5 | TRBV10-1 | ASSGTNQQETQY
TRBJ2-1 | TRBV7-2 | ASSSQGSGRGGEQF
TRBJ1-2 | TRBV5-1 | ASGPGQGYGYT
TRBJ1-3 | TRBV19 | ASSMSSSGNTIY
TRBJ1-1 | TRBV5-6 | ASSSGGPEAF
TRBJ1-2 | TRBV6-1 | ASSEYGGGQGYGYT
TRBJ1-2 | TRBV18 | ASSPGEDYGYT
TRBJ1-5 | TRBV7-2 | ASSSDFGQPQH
TRBJ2-3 | TRBV7-2 | ASSLYPGRGDTQY
TRBJ2-7 | TRBV11-1 | ASSLSSSYEQY
TRBJ1-1 | TRBV30 | AWSPGGAREAF
TRBJ1-2 | TRBV21-1 | ASSAPRLNYGYT
TRBJ2-6 | TRBV4-1 | ASSQTRGSGANVLT
TRBJ1-2 | TRBV7-8 | ASSYSDPGGYGYT
TRBJ1-3 | TRBV5-1 | ASSLDRLAGNTIY
TRBJ2-1 | TRBV4-1 | ASSQGLLRAIYSYNEQF
TRBJ2-7 | TRBV28 | ASSGPWTGGSAYEQY
TRBJ1-2 | TRBV10-2 | ASSERWAGDGYT
TRBJ1-5 | TRBV9 | ARTPASSAGGENQPQH
TRBJ1-2 | TRBV21-1 | ASSKDTGLVIK
TRBJ1-1 | TRBV6-5 | ASSYSTDRSVEAF
TRBJ2-5 | TRBV5-1 | ASSSVKGAGETQY
TRBJ2-7 | TRBV25-1 | ASRRTGSSYEQY
TRBJ2-1 | TRBV11-3 | ASSSRTSGLEQF